Below, 5 T cell receptor beta chains from the same sample are listed, as sequenced in a study of vaccination effects on CD4 cells after COVID-19. TCRdb's copy holds only in-frame clones and misses some; the assay was immunoSEQ multiplex PCR. The sample holds just over 20,000 clones, around 70% seen once. No antigen is known for these receptors. Before sequencing took place, the ViraFEST assay used viral peptide pools to expand antigen-specific CD4+ T cells. Between days 9 and 11 of culture, CD4+ T cells were separated out. Nucleocapsid antibodies stayed negative before and after vaccination, showing no earlier SARS-CoV-2 infection. Sequenced material: CD4+ T cells from PBMCs cultured with HCoV-NL63 spike peptides, taken before COVID-19 vaccination. The origin of the receptors is a human donor who received a COVID-19 vaccine.

The rearrangement joins TRBV19 to TRBJ1-6, with D tentatively TRBD1 (5 bases). The germline V gene has CDR1 LNHDA and CDR2 SQIVND (reference sequence). V lost 3 bases and J 10 bases, leaving 13 bases between the germline ends. The CDR3 is 14 residues long. Here the CDR3 reads CASSIGGVGSPLHF. The CDR3, as DNA: TGTGCCAGTAGTATCGGGGGAGTAGGGTCACCCCTCCACTTT.

The rearrangement joins TRBV28 to TRBJ1-3; D uncertain. Trimming removed 5 bases at V and 0 bases at J, with 11 bases between. Germline V gives CDR1 MDHEN, CDR2 SYDVKM. The CDR3 covers 15 residues. The CDR3 spells CASSPYSLSGNTIYF. The CDR3 DNA reads as TGTGCCAGCAGTCCTTATAGCCTCTCTGGAAACACCATATATTTT.

This clone came up once. This chain joins TRBV18 and TRBJ2-3; TRBD1 agrees at 7 bases. The CDR3 has 15 amino acids. Germline loops: CDR1 KGHSH, CDR2 LQKENI. The V segment lost 2 bases and the J segment 0 bases; nucleotides outside the gene matches: 2. The CDR3 DNA follows: TGTGCCAGCTCACCAGTAGGGGGCAGCACAGATACGCAGTATTTT. Translated, it gives CASSPVGGSTDTQYF.

The chain links TRBV7-8 to TRBJ2-2; D might be TRBD2 (7 bases). CDR1 is SGHVS and CDR2 is FQNEAQ in the germline V gene. Trimming took 8 bases from V and 5 from J, leaving 18 bases between them. The CDR3 loop spans 15 amino acids. CDR3 amino acids: CASGGGLAGTGELFF. The CDR3, as DNA: TGTGCCAGCGGGGGGGGGCTAGCTGGAACCGGGGAGCTGTTTTTT. The whole variable domain, filled in from reference TRBV7-8 and TRBJ2-2, reads GAGVSQSPRYKVAKRGQDVALRCDPISGHVSLFWYQQALGQGPEFLTYFQNEAQLDKSGLPSDRFFAERPEGSVSTLKIQRTQQEDSAVYLCASGGGLAGTGELFFGEGSRLTVL.

The J gene is TRBJ2-6, the V gene TRBV2; D uncertain. The germline V gene encodes CDR1 SNHLY and CDR2 FYNNEI. The ends were cut back, 7 bases at V and 4 bases at J, with 20 bases in the middle. The CDR3 has 17 residues. The CDR3, as DNA: TGTGCCAGCACTGAGACGGTTACTTCTATGGGGGCCAACGTCCTGACTTTC. This sequence encodes CASTETVTSMGANVLTF.